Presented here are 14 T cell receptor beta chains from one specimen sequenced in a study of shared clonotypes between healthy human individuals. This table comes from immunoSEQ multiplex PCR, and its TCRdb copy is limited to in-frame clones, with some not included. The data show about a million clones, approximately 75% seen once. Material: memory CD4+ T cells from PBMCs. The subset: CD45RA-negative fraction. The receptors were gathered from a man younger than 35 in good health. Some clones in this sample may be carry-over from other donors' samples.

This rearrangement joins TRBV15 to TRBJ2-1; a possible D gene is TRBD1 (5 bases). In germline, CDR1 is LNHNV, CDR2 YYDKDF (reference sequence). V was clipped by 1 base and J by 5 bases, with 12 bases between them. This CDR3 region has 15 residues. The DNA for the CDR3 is TGTGCCACCAGCAGAGGAAGGGGAACGGACAATGAGCAGTTCTTC. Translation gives CATSRGRGTDNEQFF. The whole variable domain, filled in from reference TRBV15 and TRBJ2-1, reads DAMVIQNPRYQVTQFGKPVTLSCSQTLNHNVMYWYQQKSSQAPKLLFHYYDKDFNNEADTPDNFQSRRPNTSFCFLDIRSPGLGDTAMYLCATSRGRGTDNEQFFGPGTRLTVL.

CDR3 residues: CASSLLGSRETQYF. CDR3 DNA: TGTGCCAGCAGCTTGCTGGGTAGTCGAGAGACCCAGTACTTC. The V and J genes are TRBV5-5 and TRBJ2-5; no definite D call. This CDR3 comprises 14 residues. Germline V gene lookup returns CDR1 SGHKS and CDR2 YYEKEE (reference sequence). V lost 1 base and J lost 4, with 11 bases in between.

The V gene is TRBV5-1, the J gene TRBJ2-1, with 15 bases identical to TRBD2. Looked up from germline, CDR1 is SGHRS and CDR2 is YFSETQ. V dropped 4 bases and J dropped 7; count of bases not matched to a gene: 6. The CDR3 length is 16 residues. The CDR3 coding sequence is TGCGCCAGCAGCCGGACTAGCGGGAGGGCTTTTAATGAGCAGTTCTTC. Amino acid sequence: CASSRTSGRAFNEQFF.

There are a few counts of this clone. This chain's CDR3 is CASSLSGPNTEAFF. The CDR3 DNA reads TGTGCCAGCAGCTTAAGTGGACCGAACACTGAAGCTTTCTTT. V gene TRBV7-2 combines with J gene TRBJ1-1; the D is unclear. The CDR3 covers 14 residues. Between the trimmed V and J ends, which lost 2 bases and 1 base, there was a span of 8 bases. The germline V gene has CDR1 SGHTA and CDR2 FQGNSA. Supplemented by reference TRBV7-2 and TRBJ1-1, the full variable domain reads GAGVSQSPSNKVTEKGKDVELRCDPISGHTALYWYRQSLGQGLEFLIYFQGNSAPDKSGLPSDRFSAERTGGSVSTLTIQRTQQEDSAVYLCASSLSGPNTEAFFGQGTRLTVV.

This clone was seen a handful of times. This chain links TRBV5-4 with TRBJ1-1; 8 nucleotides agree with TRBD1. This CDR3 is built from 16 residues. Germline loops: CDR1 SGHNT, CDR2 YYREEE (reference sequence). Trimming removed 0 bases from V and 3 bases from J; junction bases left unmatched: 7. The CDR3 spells CASSLGTGWGYTEAFF. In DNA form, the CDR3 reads TGTGCCAGCAGCTTGGGGACAGGGTGGGGGTACACTGAAGCTTTCTTT. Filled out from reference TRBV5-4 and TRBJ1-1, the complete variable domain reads ETGVTQSPTHLIKTRGQQVTLRCSSQSGHNTVSWYQQALGQGPQFIFQYYREEENGRGNFPPRFSGLQFPNYSSELNVNALELDDSALYLCASSLGTGWGYTEAFFGQGTRLTVV.

CDR3 loop: CASSQVRAHEQYF. CDR3 DNA sequence: TGTGCCAGCAGTCAAGTCAGGGCCCACGAGCAGTACTTC. The chain is built from TRBV27 and TRBJ2-7; D is perhaps TRBD1 (5 bases). V shed 5 bases and J shed 5 bases, with 13 bases lying between them. The germline V gene has CDR1 MNHEY and CDR2 SMNVEV (reference sequence). This CDR3 has 13 amino acids.

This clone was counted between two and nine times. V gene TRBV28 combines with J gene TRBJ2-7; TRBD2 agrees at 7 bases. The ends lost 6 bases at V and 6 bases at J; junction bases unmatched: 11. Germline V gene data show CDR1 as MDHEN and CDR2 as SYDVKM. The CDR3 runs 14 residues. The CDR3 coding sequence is TGTGCCAGCAGGTGGGGGGGAGGTAGTTTCGAGCAGTACTTC. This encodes CASRWGGGSFEQYF.

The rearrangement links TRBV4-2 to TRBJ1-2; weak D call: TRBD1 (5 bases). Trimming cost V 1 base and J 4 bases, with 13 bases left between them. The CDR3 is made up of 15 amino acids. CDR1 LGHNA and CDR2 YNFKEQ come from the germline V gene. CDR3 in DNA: TGTGCCAGCAGCCAAGCCTGGGGCGGGCTCTATGGCTACACCTTC. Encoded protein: CASSQAWGGLYGYTF.

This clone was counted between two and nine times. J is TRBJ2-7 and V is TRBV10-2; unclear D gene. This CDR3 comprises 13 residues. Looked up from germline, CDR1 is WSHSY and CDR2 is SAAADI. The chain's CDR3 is CASWVGETYEQYF. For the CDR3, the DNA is TGCGCTTCTTGGGTGGGCGAAACCTACGAGCAGTACTTC.

CDR3 nucleotide sequence: TGTGCCAGCAGCTTACCAGATCAAGAGACCCAGTACTTC. Encoded protein: CASSLPDQETQYF. The gene calls are TRBV5-4 and TRBJ2-5; D unresolved. The V end was cut by 2 bases, the J end by 2 bases, with 7 bases between. The CDR3 has 13 residues. The germline gives CDR1 SGHNT, CDR2 YYREEE (reference sequence).

CDR3: CASSPIYPYGTGVVAFF. As DNA, the CDR3 is TGTGCCAGCAGCCCAATCTACCCCTACGGGACAGGGGTCGTGGCTTTCTTT. The gene calls are TRBV7-3 and TRBJ1-1; 10 positions match TRBD1. Germline-derived CDR1 and CDR2 are SGHTA and FQGTGA. Losses at the gene ends were 5 bases for V and 11 bases for J; bases not matched to a gene: 20. The CDR3 runs to 17 residues.

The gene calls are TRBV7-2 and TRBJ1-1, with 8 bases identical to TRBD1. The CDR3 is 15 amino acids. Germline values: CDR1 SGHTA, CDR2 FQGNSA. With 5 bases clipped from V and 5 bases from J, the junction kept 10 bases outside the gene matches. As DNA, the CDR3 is TGTGCCAGCAGCCCCCAGGGGGCGCGGAAGACTGAAGCTTTCTTT. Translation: CASSPQGARKTEAFF.

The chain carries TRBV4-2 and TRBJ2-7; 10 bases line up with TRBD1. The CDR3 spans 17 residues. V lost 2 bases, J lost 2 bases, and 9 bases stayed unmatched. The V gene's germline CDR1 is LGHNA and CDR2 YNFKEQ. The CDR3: CASSQHGGTGATYEQYF. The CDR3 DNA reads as TGTGCCAGCAGCCAACATGGCGGGACAGGGGCTACCTACGAGCAGTACTTC.

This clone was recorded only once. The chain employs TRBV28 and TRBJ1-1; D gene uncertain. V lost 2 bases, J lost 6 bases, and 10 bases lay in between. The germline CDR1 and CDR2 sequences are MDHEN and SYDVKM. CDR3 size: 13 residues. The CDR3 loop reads CASSLMSGAEAFF. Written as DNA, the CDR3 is TGTGCCAGCAGTTTAATGAGCGGCGCTGAAGCTTTCTTT.